This T cell receptor beta chain was recovered during a study of cytomegalovirus exposure and HLA in healthy donors. Overall study context: Early released data had about 80 million unique TCRs, all coming from HLA-typed donors. Broader study findings: Donors were assumed by presence/absence analyses to have roughly uniform sequencing depth. Associated with cytomegalovirus, according to the listing, were around 160 TCR beta chains.

This CDR3 comprises 15 residues. Germline V gene lookup returns CDR1 SGHRS and CDR2 YFSETQ. Turning to this clone: The antigen remains unidentified.

The PCR contained 60 Vbeta and 13 Jbeta primers. Here immunoSEQ multiplex PCR was the method, and the copy in TCRdb shows in-frame clones only, minus some. Of about 160,000 clones in the sample, about 75% were seen once. The V call is TRBV5-1, the J call TRBJ2-5, with 9 bases matching TRBD1. The DNA end is more similar to TRBJ2-7, so the J call may be wrong. Sequencing was carried out using PBMCs. This sequence was found in a female donor in good health and CMV-seronegative. CDR3 coding DNA: TGCGCCAGCAGCTTGGAATACAGGGGGCTCGACGAGCAGTACTTC. Translated: CASSLEYRGLDEQYF.